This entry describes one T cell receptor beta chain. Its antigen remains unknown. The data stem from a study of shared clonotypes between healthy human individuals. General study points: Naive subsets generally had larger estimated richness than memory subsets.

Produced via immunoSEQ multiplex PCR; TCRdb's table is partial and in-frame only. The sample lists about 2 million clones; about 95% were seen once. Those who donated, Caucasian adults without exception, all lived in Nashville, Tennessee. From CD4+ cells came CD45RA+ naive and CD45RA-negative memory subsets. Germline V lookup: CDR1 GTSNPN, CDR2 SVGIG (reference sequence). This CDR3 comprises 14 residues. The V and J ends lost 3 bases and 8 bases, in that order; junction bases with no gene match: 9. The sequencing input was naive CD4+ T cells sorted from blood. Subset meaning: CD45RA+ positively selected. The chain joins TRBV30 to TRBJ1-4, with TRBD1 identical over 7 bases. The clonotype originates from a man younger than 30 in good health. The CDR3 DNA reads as TGTGCCTGGAGAGAACCGGGACAGACAGAAAAACTGTTTTTT. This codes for CAWREPGQTEKLFF.